This entry describes one TCR beta chain. Clones were read by immunoSEQ multiplex PCR, and TCRdb kept only the in-frame ones, dropping some. This table holds some 20,000 clones, 85% to 95% found once. The data were obtained in a study of blood T cell repertoires in COVID-19. The V gene's germline CDR1 is SNHLY and CDR2 FYNNEI. V was pared by 5 bases and J by 1 base, with 14 bases of the junction left unmatched. CDR3 size: 19 residues. The V gene is TRBV2, the J gene TRBJ2-3; 11 nucleotides line up with TRBD2. The specimen was peripheral blood. The sequence was collected from a human donor in a cohort sampled during active COVID-19. The CDR3 loop reads CASSHSTSGRIRGTDTQYF. CDR3 bases: TGTGCCAGCAGTCACAGCACTAGCGGGAGAATAAGAGGCACAGATACGCAGTATTTT.